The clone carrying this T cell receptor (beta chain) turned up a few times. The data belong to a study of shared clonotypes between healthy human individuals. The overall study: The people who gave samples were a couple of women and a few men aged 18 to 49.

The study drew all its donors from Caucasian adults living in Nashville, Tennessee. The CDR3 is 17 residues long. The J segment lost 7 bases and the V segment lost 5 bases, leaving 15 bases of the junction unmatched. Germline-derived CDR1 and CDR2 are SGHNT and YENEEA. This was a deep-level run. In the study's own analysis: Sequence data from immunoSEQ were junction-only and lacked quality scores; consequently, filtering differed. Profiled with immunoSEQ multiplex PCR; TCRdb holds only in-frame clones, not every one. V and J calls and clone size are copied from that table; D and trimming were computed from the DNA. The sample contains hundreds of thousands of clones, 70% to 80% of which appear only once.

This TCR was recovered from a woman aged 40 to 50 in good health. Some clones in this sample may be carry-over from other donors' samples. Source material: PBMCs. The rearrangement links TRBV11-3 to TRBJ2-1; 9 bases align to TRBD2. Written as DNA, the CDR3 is TGTGCCAGCAGCCCCTCGGTCGGGGTAGCGGGAGATAATGAGCAGTTCTTC. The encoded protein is CASSPSVGVAGDNEQFF.